The 28 T cell receptor beta chains below were found in one sample sequenced in a study of monozygotic twins with cystic fibrosis. The table came from immunoSEQ multiplex PCR; TCRdb's copy has only in-frame clones and leaves some out. Among 30,000 to 35,000 clones listed, around 66% were seen once. The sample consisted of blood. The receptors derive from a girl aged 5 to 17 with cystic fibrosis.

This chain links TRBV15 with TRBJ2-5, with TRBD1 as a possible D gene (7 bases). With 6 bases removed from V and 4 bases from J, the gap between germline ends came to 18 bases. The length of the CDR3 is 15 residues. Germline V gene data show CDR1 as LNHNV and CDR2 as YYDKDF (reference sequence). CDR3 nucleotides: TGTGCCACCAGAGGAAAGTCAGGGGGAGGAGAGACCCAGTACTTC. This sequence encodes CATRGKSGGGETQYF.

The genes are TRBV13 and TRBJ2-3, with TRBD1 identical over 7 bases. The CDR3 has 15 residues. The germline V gene has CDR1 PRHDT and CDR2 FYEKMQ (reference sequence). V lost 5 bases and J lost 2; bases outside the gene matches: 7. The CDR3 sequence is CASSPRQGYTDTQYF. The CDR3 nucleotides read TGTGCCAGCAGCCCCCGACAGGGATACACAGATACGCAGTATTTT.

This rearrangement joins TRBV10-1 to TRBJ2-7, with 10 nucleotides matching TRBD2. The CDR3 is 13 amino acids. Germline lookup yields CDR1 WNHNN and CDR2 SYGVQD (reference sequence). V trimming: 7 bases; J trimming: 1 base; junction bases outside the gene matches: 1. CDR3 sequence (DNA): TGCGCCAGCATTAGCGGGAGGTCCTACGAGCAGTACTTC. It specifies CASISGRSYEQYF.

V is TRBV9 and J is TRBJ2-3; 7 bases match TRBD2. Germline-derived CDR1 and CDR2 are SGDLS and YYNGEE. The V gene end was trimmed by 6 bases and the J gene end by 7 bases; junction bases not matched to a gene: 14. The CDR3 sequence is 15 residues long. CDR3 DNA: TGTGCCAGCACCAGGACTAGTGGGAAAGAAAATACGCAGTATTTT. Translation gives CASTRTSGKENTQYF. The entire variable domain, with the rest obtained from reference TRBV9 and TRBJ2-3, is as follows: DSGVTQTPKHLITATGQRVTLRCSPRSGDLSVYWYQQSLDQGLQFLIQYYNGEERAKGNILERFSAQQFPDLHSELNLSSLELGDSALYFCASTRTSGKENTQYFGPGTRLTVL.

J is TRBJ2-5 and V is TRBV9, with D possibly matching TRBD1 (6 bases). This CDR3 is 16 amino acids long. CDR1 SGDLS and CDR2 YYNGEE come from the germline V gene. Trimming stripped 2 bases from V and 2 bases from J, with 16 bases between. CDR3 bases: TGTGCCAGCAGCGTTGGGGGCGGGCCGCAGCAAGAGACCCAGTACTTC. It specifies CASSVGGGPQQETQYF.

The chain recombines TRBV30 with TRBJ2-3, with TRBD1 identical over 7 bases. The germline V gene has CDR1 GTSNPN and CDR2 SVGIG (reference sequence). The CDR3 consists of 13 residues. V dropped 1 base and J dropped 4; count of bases not matched to a gene: 2. The CDR3: CAWSEQGPDTQYF. In nucleotides, the CDR3 is TGTGCCTGGAGTGAACAGGGGCCAGATACGCAGTATTTT.

This chain joins TRBV7-8 and TRBJ2-7; TRBD1 agrees at 12 bases. CDR1 and CDR2 (germline): SGHVS, FQNEAQ. The CDR3 runs to 14 residues. Germline trimming cut 6 bases from V and 2 bases from J; bases unmatched to any gene: 2. The CDR3 sequence is CASRRDRGPYEQYV. The CDR3 DNA sequence: TGTGCCAGCAGAAGGGACAGGGGGCCCTACGAGCAGTACGTC.

The V gene is TRBV15, the J gene TRBJ1-5; tentatively, D is TRBD1 (5 bases). V was pared by 11 bases and J by 1 base, with 15 bases between. The CDR3 is 14 amino acids. From germline, CDR1 is LNHNV and CDR2 YYDKDF (reference sequence). CDR3 protein: CASQRGGSNQPQHF. The CDR3 nucleotides read TGTGCCTCCCAGCGGGGCGGGAGCAATCAGCCCCAGCATTTT.

The V and J genes are TRBV7-9 and TRBJ2-5, with D tentatively TRBD1 (6 bases). V lost 5 bases and J lost 9, with 10 bases in between. The CDR3 covers 11 residues. Germline V gene sequence: CDR1 SEHNR, CDR2 FQNEAQ (reference sequence). The CDR3 DNA follows: TGTGCCAGCAGCCCAGGGGTGGCCCAGTACTTC. Translation: CASSPGVAQYF.

The J gene is TRBJ2-5, the V gene TRBV7-9; no clear D gene. Trimming took 3 bases from V and 3 from J, leaving 8 bases between them. This CDR3 spans 13 amino acids. Germline CDR1 SEHNR, CDR2 FQNEAQ (reference sequence). CDR3 bases: TGTGCCAGCAGCTTTGGTGGGGAAGAGACCCAGTACTTC. Encoded protein: CASSFGGEETQYF.

The V and J genes are TRBV6-5 and TRBJ2-2; D gene ambiguous. The CDR3 contains 13 residues. The germline gives CDR1 MNHEY, CDR2 SVGAGI. Trimming pared 6 bases from V and 5 bases from J, leaving 10 bases between. This chain's CDR3 is CASRPYVTGELFF. CDR3 nucleotides: TGTGCCAGCAGGCCGTATGTGACCGGGGAGCTGTTTTTT.

The chain employs TRBV10-2 and TRBJ2-5; 9 nucleotides agree with TRBD2. The ends lost 7 bases at V and 4 bases at J; junction bases unmatched: 10. This CDR3 has 15 residues. Germline values: CDR1 WSHSY, CDR2 SAAADI. The CDR3 spells CASIGLAGGPETQYF. DNA of the CDR3: TGCGCCAGCATCGGTCTGGCGGGAGGGCCAGAGACCCAGTACTTC.

This clone was counted only a few times. The gene calls are TRBV11-2 and TRBJ2-5; maybe TRBD1 (5 bases). The length of the CDR3 is 13 residues. V lost 5 bases and J lost 2, with 9 bases in between. Germline V gene lookup returns CDR1 SGHAT and CDR2 FQNNGV. The CDR3 DNA is TGTGCCAGCAGCCGAGACAGACAAGAGACCCAGTACTTC. This translates into CASSRDRQETQYF.

This clone occurred a few times. The chain is built from TRBV10-3 and TRBJ2-5, with 9 bases lining up with TRBD1. This CDR3 has 14 amino acids. Germline CDR1 and CDR2: ENHRY and SYGVKD. The V and J ends lost 6 bases and 1 base, in that order; junction bases with no gene match: 3. As DNA, the CDR3 is TGTGCCATCAGCCGGGACAGGGTCCAAGAGACCCAGTACTTC. Amino acids: CAISRDRVQETQYF.

The chain couples TRBV19 to TRBJ1-2; D not resolved. The CDR3 spans 14 residues. Trimming shortened V by 3 bases and J by 4 bases, and 12 bases separated the two germline ends. CDR1 is LNHDA and CDR2 is SQIVND in the germline V gene (reference sequence). DNA for the CDR3: TGTGCCAGTAGTATTGCCCCAGGAGCCTATGGCTACACCTTC. It is translated as CASSIAPGAYGYTF.

A few counts support this clone. V is TRBV5-4 and J is TRBJ2-7; tentatively, D is TRBD2 (6 bases). Trimming cost V 5 bases and J 6 bases, with 15 bases left between them. Germline CDR1 SGHNT, CDR2 YYREEE (reference sequence). The CDR3 is made up of 13 amino acids. The chain's CDR3 is CASRTRAETEQYF. The CDR3 DNA is TGTGCCAGCAGGACTAGAGCCGAGACCGAGCAGTACTTC.

The V call is TRBV28, the J call TRBJ1-5; TRBD1 matches 10 bases. This CDR3 comprises 18 residues. V gave up 3 bases and J gave up 5 bases; unmatched junction bases: 13. Germline-derived CDR1 and CDR2 are MDHEN and SYDVKM. CDR3 in amino acids: CASSFPSTPDRGDQPQHF. In DNA form, the CDR3 reads TGTGCCAGCAGTTTCCCTTCAACCCCGGACAGGGGGGATCAGCCCCAGCATTTT.

The chain recombines TRBV7-3 with TRBJ2-1; no clear D. Trimming removed 0 bases from V and 4 bases from J, with 16 bases in between. The CDR3 contains 17 residues. CDR1 SGHTA and CDR2 FQGTGA come from the germline V gene. CDR3 residues: CASSLTGLTHKYNEQFF. CDR3 bases: TGTGCCAGCAGCTTAACTGGGCTAACACATAAATACAATGAGCAGTTCTTC.

The chain links TRBV2 to TRBJ2-7; a weak D match, TRBD1 (6 bases). Deletions cut 8 bases from V and 2 bases from J, with 19 bases between. In germline, CDR1 is SNHLY, CDR2 FYNNEI. This CDR3 comprises 15 residues. Here the CDR3 DNA reads TGTGCCAGCGGTAGCGTTAAGGGACAACCCTACGAGCAGTACTTC. Its protein product is CASGSVKGQPYEQYF.

The J gene is TRBJ1-5, the V gene TRBV6-5; 7 bases are a match to TRBD1. CDR1 and CDR2 (germline): MNHEY, SVGAGI. After removal of 4 bases from V and 7 bases from J, the junction contained 7 bases not matched to a gene. The CDR3 covers 14 residues. The CDR3: CASSSTGERQPQHF. The CDR3 coding sequence is TGTGCCAGCAGTTCAACAGGGGAAAGGCAGCCCCAGCATTTT.

The chain recombines TRBV5-1 with TRBJ2-2; D remains unclear. CDR1 is SGHRS and CDR2 is YFSETQ in the germline V gene. Trimming removed 0 bases at V and 4 bases at J, with 7 bases between. The length of the CDR3 is 14 residues. CDR3 DNA sequence: TGCGCCAGCAGCTTGGGCCCCCCCACCGGGGAGCTGTTTTTT. It codes for CASSLGPPTGELFF. Variable domain in full (rest from reference TRBV5-1 and TRBJ2-2): KAGVTQTPRYLIKTRGQQVTLSCSPISGHRSVSWYQQTPGQGLQFLFEYFSETQRNKGNFPGRFSGRQFSNSRSEMNVSTLELGDSALYLCASSLGPPTGELFFGEGSRLTVL.

CDR3 loop: CSVLASDTQYF. The CDR3 DNA is TGCAGTGTTCTAGCGTCAGATACGCAGTATTTT. V gene TRBV20-1 combines with J gene TRBJ2-3, with D possibly TRBD2 on 6 matching bases. CDR3 length equals 11 residues. Trimming cost V 7 bases and J 4 bases, with 9 bases left between them. Germline assignment: CDR1 DFQATT and CDR2 SNEGSKA (reference sequence).

V usage is TRBV6-6 and J usage is TRBJ2-1; TRBD2 aligns across 8 bases. This CDR3 has 15 amino acids. V lost 2 bases and J lost 7; bases outside the gene matches: 7. Germline CDR1 MNHNY, CDR2 SVGAGI (reference sequence). CDR3 in amino acids: CASSYEAGASNEQFF. CDR3 DNA sequence: TGTGCCAGCAGTTACGAAGCGGGAGCTTCTAATGAGCAGTTCTTC.

J is TRBJ2-7 and V is TRBV27; D may be TRBD1 (6 bases). V was clipped by 10 bases and J by 0 bases, with 19 bases between them. The germline V gene encodes CDR1 MNHEY and CDR2 SMNVEV (reference sequence). This CDR3 has 15 residues. The CDR3 protein is CAIDMDRFASYEQYV. The DNA for the CDR3 is TGTGCCATCGATATGGACAGATTTGCCTCCTACGAGCAGTACGTC.

The chain links TRBV30 to TRBJ2-1; possibly TRBD2 for D (5 bases). Trimming removed 1 base at V and 0 bases at J, with 7 bases between. This CDR3 comprises 14 residues. Germline values: CDR1 GTSNPN, CDR2 SVGIG (reference sequence). CDR3 amino acids: CAWSGGRSYNEQFF. In DNA form, the CDR3 reads TGTGCCTGGAGTGGCGGGCGCTCCTACAATGAGCAGTTCTTC. The full variable domain, in which reference TRBV30 and TRBJ2-1 provide the parts outside the CDR3, is SQTIHQWPATLVQPVGSPLSLECTVEGTSNPNLYWYRQAAGRGLQLLFYSVGIGQISSEVPQNLSASRPQDRQFILSSKKLLLSDSGFYLCAWSGGRSYNEQFFGPGTRLTVL.

The gene calls are TRBV4-3 and TRBJ2-6; the D is unclear. CDR1 LGHNA and CDR2 YSLEER come from the germline V gene. Trimming removed 2 bases at V and 5 bases at J, with 13 bases between. CDR3 size: 16 residues. The CDR3 nucleotides are TGCGCCAGCAGCCAAATCGTCCAGGCAAGGGCCAACGTCCTGACTTTC. It yields the protein CASSQIVQARANVLTF.

The J gene is TRBJ2-3, the V gene TRBV7-2; no clear D. CDR3 length: 14 residues. The V gene lost 2 bases and the J gene lost 0 bases, with 6 bases spanning the gap. The V gene's germline CDR1 is SGHTA and CDR2 FQGNSA. CDR3 DNA sequence: TGTGCCAGCAGCTTATCCCCAAGCACAGATACGCAGTATTTT. Translating it yields CASSLSPSTDTQYF.

This clone was picked up a small number of times. DNA of the CDR3: TGTGCCAGCAGCGTAGAGGCCAGGAACACTGAAGCTTTCTTT. This codes for CASSVEARNTEAFF. V and J are TRBV9 and TRBJ1-1, with D unresolved. The CDR3 is 14 amino acids. Germline V gene sequence: CDR1 SGDLS, CDR2 YYNGEE. V was pared by 0 bases and J by 1 base, with 7 bases between. The full variable domain, its missing parts supplied by reference TRBV9 and TRBJ1-1, is DSGVTQTPKHLITATGQRVTLRCSPRSGDLSVYWYQQSLDQGLQFLIQYYNGEERAKGNILERFSAQQFPDLHSELNLSSLELGDSALYFCASSVEARNTEAFFGQGTRLTVV.